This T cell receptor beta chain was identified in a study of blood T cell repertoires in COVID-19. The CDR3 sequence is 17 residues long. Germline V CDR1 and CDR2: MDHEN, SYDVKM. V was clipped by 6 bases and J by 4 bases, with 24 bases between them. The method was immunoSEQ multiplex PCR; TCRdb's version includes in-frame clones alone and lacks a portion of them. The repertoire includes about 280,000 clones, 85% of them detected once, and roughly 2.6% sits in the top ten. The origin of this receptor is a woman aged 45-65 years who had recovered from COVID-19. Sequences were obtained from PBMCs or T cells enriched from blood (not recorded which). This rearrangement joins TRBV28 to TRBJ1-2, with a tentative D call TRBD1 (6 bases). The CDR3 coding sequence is TGTGCCAGCAGCCTAGAGAACGACAAGACAGGAATCTATGGCTACACCTTC. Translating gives CASSLENDKTGIYGYTF.